What follows describes a single T cell receptor beta chain. It lacks a known antigen. Just one base apart from a much larger clone, this may be a read error. Sequencing used an Illumina NovaSeq 6000. TCR cDNA was made using 5'RACE template switching, a step that added a universal primer site and unique molecular identifiers. Priming for cDNA synthesis came from both the TCR alpha and TCR beta constant segments. Library amplification involved two PCR steps, and the second step added sample barcodes and sequencing adapters. Libraries were sequenced on Illumina HiSeq 2500 (2x100 bp) or NovaSeq (2x150 bp). From the authors' description of their analysis: MIGEC was used to demultiplex reads and collapse the reads into UMI consensus sequences, and MiXCR was used for V(D)J alignment. Vaccine-responding clonotypes were identified with edgeR using replicate PBMC samples, with FDR below 0.01 and a log2 fold change above 5 up to day 15 being required. Each bulk clonotype was labeled CD4 or CD8 based on which sequenced repertoire, CD4 or CD8, contained the clonotype at higher abundance. TCRdb itself trimmed the public reads at Q25 with fastp, ran MiXCR and retained productive beta chains. Rows merge per CDR3 protein into single entries with the most common DNA and genes. TCRdb's processing, not the authors', yielded these V and J calls. The sample includes about 320,000 distinct CDR3 sequences, with around 4.5% observed a single time. Jointly, the top ten make up roughly a fifth of the sample.

This specimen belongs to a study of T cells after yellow fever vaccination (dated by TCRdb to between 2018 and 2021). General notes on the study: The SMART-Seq v4 Ultra Low Input RNA kit was used to prepare libraries from fractions with low cell numbers. To follow T-cell clones before and after primary and booster YFV17D yellow fever vaccination, bulk TCR alpha and beta repertoires were sequenced over time. Two healthy male donors, one aged 18 to 29 and one aged 30 to 40 years, made up the cohort. Blood was collected at multiple timepoints before and after primary and secondary immunization, and bulk PBMC replicates and cell subsets were isolated.

Overall results and qualifications from the work: After the booster, most of the clones that had expanded following primary vaccination were detected again (almost 98% of CD4 and roughly 90% of CD8), which suggests that memory was broadly maintained. A small fraction of clonotypes appeared in both the CD4 and CD8 compartments, likely as a result of convergent recombination. The secondary T-cell response was weaker than the primary response but faster, peaking on day 5 instead of day 15. Computational filtering was needed because FACS-sorted repertoires could contain abundant contaminating clonotypes from the bulk population. Because only a couple of donors were included in the study, the extent to which the findings can be generalized is limited.

The CDR3 sequence holds 14 residues, the cysteine and phenylalanine included. The CDR3 DNA has 42 bases and is translated from base 1. For this chain, trimming is 4 bases at the V end and 1 base at the J end, and the number of junction bases without a gene match is 1. From the germline V gene, CDR1 is SGHRS and CDR2 is YFSETQ. The treatment or condition label on this specimen signifies: live attenuated yellow fever vaccine strain. Two biological replicates of bulk PBMCs were collected at each blood-draw timepoint. PBMCs were isolated from peripheral blood using a standard Ficoll-Paque protocol. TriZol was used to extract RNA from bulk PBMCs, from CD4 and CD8 fractions, and from dextramer-positive and dextramer-negative fractions.

This receptor was taken from a man younger than 35 who received the YFV17D yellow fever vaccine. The chain was built from TRBV5-1 and TRBJ1-1, and 10 junction bases match TRBD1. The specimen was PBMCs, collected 15 days after the yellow fever booster vaccination. This receptor has the CDR3 CASSRDRGNTEAFF. The DNA is TGCGCCAGCAGCCGGGACAGGGGGAACACTGAAGCTTTCTTT.